The 20 T cell receptor beta chains below come from one sample, sequenced in a study of blood T cell repertoires in COVID-19. Data came from immunoSEQ multiplex PCR; TCRdb stores just in-frame clones and leaves some out. In the table there are some 200,000 clones, roughly 80% of which are singletons. Sample: peripheral blood. Receptor source: a woman in her 70s with acute or convalescent COVID-19.

This clone was detected a few times. The CDR3 region has the DNA TGTGCCAGCAGCCATGACGGACAGGGGGCCTTTGGCTACACCTTC. It specifies CASSHDGQGAFGYTF. V is TRBV3-1 (or the pseudogene TRBV3-2) and J is TRBJ1-2; 11 nucleotides line up with TRBD1. The germline V gene encodes CDR1 LGHDT and CDR2 YNNKEL (reference sequence). The CDR3 is 15 residues long. Trimming cost V 3 bases and J 7 bases; bases outside gene matches: 7.

The chain combines TRBV15 with TRBJ1-5; the match to TRBD1 covers 7 bases. There are 14 residues in the CDR3. J lost 2 bases, V lost 5 bases, and 3 bases had no gene match. Germline V lookup: CDR1 LNHNV, CDR2 YYDKDF (reference sequence). The CDR3 is CATSGTGGNQPQHF. CDR3 in DNA: TGTGCCACCAGCGGCACAGGGGGCAATCAGCCCCAGCATTTT.

Note on this clone: Other DNA sequences in the same sample also yield this CDR3. The gene calls are TRBV5-1 and TRBJ1-1; D gene unclear. Germline CDR1 reads SGHRS; CDR2 reads YFSETQ. This CDR3 contains 14 residues. V was cut by 0 bases and J by 4 bases, with 10 bases left in between. The CDR3 region is CASSLGRGGTEAFF. As DNA, the CDR3 is TGCGCCAGCAGCTTGGGACGGGGTGGCACTGAAGCTTTCTTT.

The rearrangement links TRBV7-9 to TRBJ1-2, with 7 positions matching TRBD1. The V segment lost 0 bases and the J segment 8 bases; nucleotides outside the gene matches: 9. Germline values: CDR1 SEHNR, CDR2 FQNEAQ (reference sequence). The CDR3 has 15 residues. The CDR3 nucleotides read TGTGCCAGCAGCTTAGCTGGGACAGAGACTTTGGGCTACACCTTC. Translating it yields CASSLAGTETLGYTF.

The rearrangement joins TRBV20-1 to TRBJ2-3; D uncertain. The germline CDR1 and CDR2 sequences are DFQATT and SNEGSKA (reference sequence). Between the trimmed V and J ends, which lost 2 bases and 6 bases, there was a span of 6 bases. This CDR3 contains 11 residues. CDR3 sequence reads: CSARSKDTQYF. In DNA, the CDR3 is TGCAGTGCTAGATCTAAGGATACGCAGTATTTT.

The chain employs TRBV5-1 and TRBJ1-2; possibly TRBD1 for D (5 bases). Per the germline V gene, CDR1 is SGHRS and CDR2 is YFSETQ. Trimming took off 0 bases at V and 6 bases at J, with 15 bases between the two ends. There are 15 residues in the CDR3. The CDR3, as DNA: TGCGCCAGCAGCTTGGAAGGGGCCAAAGGGGATGGCTACACCTTC. Encoded protein: CASSLEGAKGDGYTF.

The chain recombines TRBV30 with TRBJ2-3; 11 bases agree with TRBD2. The CDR3 consists of 14 residues. In germline, CDR1 is GTSNPN, CDR2 SVGIG (reference sequence). Unmatched junction bases numbered 2, after V lost 4 bases and J lost 2 bases. The CDR3 coding sequence is TGTGCCTGGACTAGCGGGAGGCTCACAGATACGCAGTATTTT. Its protein product is CAWTSGRLTDTQYF.

The rearrangement links TRBV28 to TRBJ2-7, with TRBD2 identical over 11 bases. Looked up from germline, CDR1 is MDHEN and CDR2 is SYDVKM. This CDR3 is built from 16 residues. Trimming took 2 bases from V and 2 from J; bases not matched to a gene: 5. The CDR3 region has the DNA TGTGCCAGCAGTTTAACTAGCGGGAGCAAAGCCTACGAGCAGTACTTC. This gives the protein CASSLTSGSKAYEQYF.

CDR3 bases: TGCGCCAGCAGCCGTACTCCGGGACAGACCTACGAGCAGTACTTC. This encodes CASSRTPGQTYEQYF. The chain is built from TRBV5-1 and TRBJ2-7, with 7 bases lining up with TRBD1. The CDR3 has 15 residues. V lost 4 bases and J lost 2; bases outside the gene matches: 9. Germline V gene data show CDR1 as SGHRS and CDR2 as YFSETQ.

This chain uses TRBV19 with TRBJ1-5; the D gene is possibly TRBD1 (6 bases). V dropped 9 bases and J dropped 0 bases, with 15 bases sitting between them. The length of the CDR3 is 15 residues. Per germline, CDR1 LNHDA and CDR2 SQIVND (reference sequence). The DNA of the CDR3 is TGTGCCAGCTTACAGGGACCGTATAGCAATCAGCCCCAGCATTTT. Translated: CASLQGPYSNQPQHF.

V is TRBV3-1 (or the pseudogene TRBV3-2) and J is TRBJ2-7; 8 bases align to TRBD2. Germline values: CDR1 LGHDT, CDR2 YNNKEL (reference sequence). V lost 4 bases, J lost 3 bases, and 5 bases stayed unmatched. The CDR3 is 14 residues long. This chain's CDR3 is CASSRTGTSYEQYF. The DNA of the CDR3 is TGTGCCAGCAGCCGTACCGGGACTAGCTACGAGCAGTACTTC.

The rearrangement links TRBV28 to TRBJ2-7; 7 positions match TRBD1. Trimming cost V 5 bases and J 3 bases; bases outside gene matches: 7. The germline gives CDR1 MDHEN, CDR2 SYDVKM. The CDR3 contains 14 residues. Here the CDR3 DNA reads TGTGCCAGCAGTCTCGGGACAGCTAACTACGAGCAGTACTTC. This gives the protein CASSLGTANYEQYF.

This chain links TRBV27 with TRBJ2-1; 8 bases agree with TRBD2. Germline trimming cut 6 bases from V and 4 bases from J; bases unmatched to any gene: 8. The CDR3 is made up of 15 amino acids. Germline V gives CDR1 MNHEY, CDR2 SMNVEV (reference sequence). The DNA of the CDR3 is TGTGCCAGCAGAGACCCTACGGGGGGGTACAATGAGCAGTTCTTC. It translates to CASRDPTGGYNEQFF.

V usage is TRBV24-1 and J usage is TRBJ2-2; D not certain. This CDR3 region has 14 residues. CDR1 KGHDR and CDR2 SFDVKD come from the germline V gene. V lost 4 bases and J 1 base, leaving 6 bases between the germline ends. CDR3 DNA sequence: TGTGCCACCAGTGAATACAGGAACACCGGGGAGCTGTTTTTT. Translation: CATSEYRNTGELFF.

The chain has TRBV7-8 and TRBJ1-2, with D maybe TRBD1 (6 bases). V was pared by 4 bases and J by 4 bases, with 7 bases between. The CDR3 is made up of 12 amino acids. Germline V gene data show CDR1 as SGHVS and CDR2 as FQNEAQ. For the CDR3, the DNA is TGTGCCAGCAGCTCACAGGGCTATGGCTACACCTTC. Translation gives CASSSQGYGYTF.

CDR3 coding DNA: TGTGCCAGCAGCCCGGACAGGGGGCTTGGAGCTTTCTTT. Protein sequence: CASSPDRGLGAFF. This chain links TRBV11-2 with TRBJ1-1, with 11 nucleotides matching TRBD1. Germline-derived CDR1 and CDR2 are SGHAT and FQNNGV. Trimming at V came to 5 bases and at J to 10 bases, leaving 6 bases not matched to a gene. The CDR3 runs to 13 residues.

V is TRBV29-1 and J is TRBJ1-2; 10 bases match TRBD1. The length of the CDR3 is 14 residues. Trimming cost V 6 bases and J 3 bases; bases outside gene matches: 7. The germline V gene encodes CDR1 SQVTM and CDR2 ANQGSEA. The CDR3 sequence: CSVGGGTGDYGYTF. The DNA for the CDR3 is TGCAGCGTAGGTGGGGGGACAGGGGACTATGGCTACACCTTC.

The chain recombines TRBV13 with TRBJ2-7; D possibly corresponds to TRBD2 (5 bases). The CDR3 is 15 residues long. Per the germline V gene, CDR1 is PRHDT and CDR2 is FYEKMQ (reference sequence). V gave up 1 base and J gave up 4 bases, with 14 bases separating them. DNA of the CDR3: TGTGCCAGCAGCTTAGAGCCCGGGATTCCATACGAGCAGTACTTC. It translates to CASSLEPGIPYEQYF. Supplemented by reference TRBV13 and TRBJ2-7, the full variable domain reads AAGVIQSPRHLIKEKRETATLKCYPIPRHDTVYWYQQGPGQDPQFLISFYEKMQSDKGSIPDRFSAQQFSDYHSELNMSSLELGDSALYFCASSLEPGIPYEQYFGPGTRLTVT.

This clone was seen a single time. The genes are TRBV6-5 and TRBJ2-1, with 9 bases aligning to TRBD2. The CDR3 has 15 amino acids. V was pared by 11 bases and J by 6 bases, with 14 bases of the junction left unmatched. Germline V gene sequence: CDR1 MNHEY, CDR2 SVGAGI. As DNA, the CDR3 is TGTGCCGGACCGGTTGTAGCGGGAGTAGGCAATGAGCAGTTCTTC. It encodes CAGPVVAGVGNEQFF.

The chain is built from TRBV6-2 or TRBV6-3 and TRBJ2-7, with a tentative D call TRBD2 (6 bases). Germline CDR1 MNHEY, CDR2 SVGEGT. V lost 0 bases to trimming and J lost 0 bases, with 9 bases between them. This CDR3 contains 15 residues. CDR3 in amino acids: CASSYSWRGSYEQYF. CDR3 nucleotides: TGTGCCAGCAGTTACTCATGGCGGGGCTCCTACGAGCAGTACTTC.